This record covers a single T cell receptor beta chain. Its antigen is not identified. This record belongs to a study of T cells in localized non-small cell lung cancer. The repertoire was sequenced with immunoSEQ multiplex PCR; TCRdb's copy has only in-frame clones and lacks some. Here the sample spans fewer than 40,000 clones, around 90% being singletons. General study points: It remains possible that heterogeneity exists, since only one tumor region was sequenced.

V dropped 0 bases and J dropped 6 bases, with 15 bases sitting between them. Germline V CDR1 and CDR2: SGHVS, FQNEAQ. CDR3 length equals 15 residues. The receptor comes from a man aged 40 to 75 with stage III lung adenocarcinoma. The chain couples TRBV7-8 to TRBJ2-7, with D uncertain. The source was peripheral blood mononuclear cells, collected before any cancer treatment. CDR3 coding DNA: TGTGCCAGCAGCTTAGCAGCAGGTATCTATCTCGAGCAGTACTTC. It translates to CASSLAAGIYLEQYF.